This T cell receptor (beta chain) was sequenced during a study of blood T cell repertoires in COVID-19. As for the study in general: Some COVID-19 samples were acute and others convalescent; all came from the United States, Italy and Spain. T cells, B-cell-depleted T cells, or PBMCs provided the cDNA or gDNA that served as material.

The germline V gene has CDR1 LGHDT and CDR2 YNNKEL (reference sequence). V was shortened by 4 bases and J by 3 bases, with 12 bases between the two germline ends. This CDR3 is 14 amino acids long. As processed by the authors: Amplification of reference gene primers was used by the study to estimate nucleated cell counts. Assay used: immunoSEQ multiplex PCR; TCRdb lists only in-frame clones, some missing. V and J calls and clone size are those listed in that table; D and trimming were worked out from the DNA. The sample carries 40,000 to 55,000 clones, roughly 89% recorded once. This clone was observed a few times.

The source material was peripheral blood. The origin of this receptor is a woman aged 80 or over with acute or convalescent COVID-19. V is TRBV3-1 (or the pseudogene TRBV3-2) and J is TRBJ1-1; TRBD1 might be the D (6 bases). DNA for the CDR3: TGTGCCAGCAGCCCCCGAGGGGGAGACACTGAAGCTTTCTTT. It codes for CASSPRGGDTEAFF.